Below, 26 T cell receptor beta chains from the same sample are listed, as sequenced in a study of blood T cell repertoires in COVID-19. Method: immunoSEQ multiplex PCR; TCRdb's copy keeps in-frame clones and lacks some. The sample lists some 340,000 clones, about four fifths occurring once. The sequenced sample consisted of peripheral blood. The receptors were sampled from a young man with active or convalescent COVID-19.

In DNA, the CDR3 is TGTGCCAGCAGCTTAGTACAGGGAAGAACTGAAGCTTTCTTT. Translating it yields CASSLVQGRTEAFF. The chain combines TRBV7-9 with TRBJ1-1, with a possible D match to TRBD1 (6 bases). V was pared by 1 base and J by 5 bases, with 11 bases between. Germline V lookup: CDR1 SEHNR, CDR2 FQNEAQ (reference sequence). The CDR3 is made up of 14 amino acids.

CDR3: CASSGDFQEIYGYTF. In DNA, the CDR3 is TGCGCCAGCAGCGGGGACTTCCAAGAGATCTATGGCTACACCTTC. The rearrangement links TRBV5-1 to TRBJ1-2, with D possibly TRBD1 on 5 matching bases. Germline assignment: CDR1 SGHRS and CDR2 YFSETQ. Trimming shortened V by 4 bases and J by 4 bases, and 17 bases separated the two germline ends. CDR3 size: 15 residues.

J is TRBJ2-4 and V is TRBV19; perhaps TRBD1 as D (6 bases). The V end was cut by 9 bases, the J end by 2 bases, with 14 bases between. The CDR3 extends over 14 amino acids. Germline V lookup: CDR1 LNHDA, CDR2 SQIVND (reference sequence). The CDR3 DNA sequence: TGTGCCAGCAACAGGGATGGGTCCAAAAACATTCAGTACTTC. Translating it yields CASNRDGSKNIQYF.

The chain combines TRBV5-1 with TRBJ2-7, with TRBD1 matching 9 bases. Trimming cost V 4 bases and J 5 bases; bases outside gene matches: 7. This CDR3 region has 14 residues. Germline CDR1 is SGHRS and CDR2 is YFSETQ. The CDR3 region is CASSTGTGRNEQYF. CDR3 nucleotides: TGCGCCAGCAGCACCGGGACAGGGAGGAACGAGCAGTACTTC.

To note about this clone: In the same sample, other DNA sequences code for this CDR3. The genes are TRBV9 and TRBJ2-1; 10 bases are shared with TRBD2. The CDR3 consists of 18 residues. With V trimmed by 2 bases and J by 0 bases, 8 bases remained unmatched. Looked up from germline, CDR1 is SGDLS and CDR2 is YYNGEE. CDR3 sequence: CASSVSGGGPSSYNEQFF. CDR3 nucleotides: TGTGCCAGCAGCGTGAGCGGGGGGGGACCAAGCTCCTACAATGAGCAGTTCTTC.

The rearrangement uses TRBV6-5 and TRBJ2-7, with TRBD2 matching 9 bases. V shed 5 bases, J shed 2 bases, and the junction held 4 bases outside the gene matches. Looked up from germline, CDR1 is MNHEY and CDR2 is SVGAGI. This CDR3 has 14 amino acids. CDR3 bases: TGTGCCAGCAGTCCGGCGGGGGGGGCCTACGAGCAGTACTTC. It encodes CASSPAGGAYEQYF.

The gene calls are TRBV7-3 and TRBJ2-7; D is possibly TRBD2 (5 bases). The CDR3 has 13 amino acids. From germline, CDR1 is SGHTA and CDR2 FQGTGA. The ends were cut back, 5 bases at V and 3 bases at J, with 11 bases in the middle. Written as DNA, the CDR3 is TGTGCCAGCAGCCCAGGACGGGGCTACGAGCAGTACTTC. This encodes CASSPGRGYEQYF.

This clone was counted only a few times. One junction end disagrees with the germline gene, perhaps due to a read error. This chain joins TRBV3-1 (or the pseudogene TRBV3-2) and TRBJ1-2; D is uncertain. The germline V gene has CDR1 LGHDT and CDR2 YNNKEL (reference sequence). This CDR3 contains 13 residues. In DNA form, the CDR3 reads TGTGCCAGCAGCCAAGATCGGCGTGAGCCGGGGAACTTC. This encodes CASSQDRREPGNF.

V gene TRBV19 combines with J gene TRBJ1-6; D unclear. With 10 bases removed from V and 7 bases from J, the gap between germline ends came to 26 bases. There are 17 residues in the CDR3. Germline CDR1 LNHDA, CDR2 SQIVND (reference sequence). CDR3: CATTKRILTSRNSPLHF. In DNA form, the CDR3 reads TGTGCCACCACTAAGAGAATACTTACCTCGAGGAATTCACCCCTCCACTTT. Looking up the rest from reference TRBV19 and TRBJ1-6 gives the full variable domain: DGGITQSPKYLFRKEGQNVTLSCEQNLNHDAMYWYRQDPGQGLRLIYYSQIVNDFQKGDIAEGYSVSREKKESFPLTVTSAQKNPTAFYLCATTKRILTSRNSPLHFGNGTRLTVT.

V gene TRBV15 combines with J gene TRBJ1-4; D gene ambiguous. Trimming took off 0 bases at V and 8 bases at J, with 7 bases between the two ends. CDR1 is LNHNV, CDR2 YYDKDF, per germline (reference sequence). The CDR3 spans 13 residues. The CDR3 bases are TGTGCCACCAGCAGAGATCCGGGGGAAAAACTGTTTTTT. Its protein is CATSRDPGEKLFF.

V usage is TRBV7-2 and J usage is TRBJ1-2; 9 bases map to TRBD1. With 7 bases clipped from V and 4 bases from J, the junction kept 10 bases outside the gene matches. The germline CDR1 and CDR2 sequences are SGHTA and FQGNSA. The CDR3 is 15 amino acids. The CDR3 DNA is TGTGCCAGCACCCAGGACAGGGGCCGGGGCTATGGCTACACCTTC. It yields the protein CASTQDRGRGYGYTF.

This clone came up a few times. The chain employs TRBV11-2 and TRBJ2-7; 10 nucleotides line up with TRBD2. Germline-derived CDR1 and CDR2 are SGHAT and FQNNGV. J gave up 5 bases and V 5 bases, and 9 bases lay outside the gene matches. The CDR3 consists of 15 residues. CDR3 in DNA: TGTGCCAGCAGCCCCAGGGTAGCGGGAGGAAACGAGCAGTACTTC. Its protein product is CASSPRVAGGNEQYF.

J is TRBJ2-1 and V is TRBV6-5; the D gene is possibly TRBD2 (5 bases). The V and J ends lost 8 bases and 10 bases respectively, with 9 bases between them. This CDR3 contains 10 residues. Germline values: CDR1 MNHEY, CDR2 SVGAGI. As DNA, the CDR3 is TGTGCCAGCGGAAGGAGGGAGCAGTTCTTC. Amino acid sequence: CASGRREQFF.

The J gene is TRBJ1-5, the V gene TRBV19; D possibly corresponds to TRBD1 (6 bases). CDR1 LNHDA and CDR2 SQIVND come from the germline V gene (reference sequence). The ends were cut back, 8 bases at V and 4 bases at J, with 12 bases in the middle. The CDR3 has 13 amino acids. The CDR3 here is CASSWGPNQPQHF. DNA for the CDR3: TGTGCCAGTTCTTGGGGGCCAAATCAGCCCCAGCATTTT. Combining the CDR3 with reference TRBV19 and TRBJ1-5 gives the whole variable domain DGGITQSPKYLFRKEGQNVTLSCEQNLNHDAMYWYRQDPGQGLRLIYYSQIVNDFQKGDIAEGYSVSREKKESFPLTVTSAQKNPTAFYLCASSWGPNQPQHFGDGTRLSIL.

This CDR3 reads CSGPLHMAFF. In DNA, the CDR3 is TGCAGTGGGCCTCTTCACATGGCTTTCTTT. J is TRBJ1-1 and V is TRBV20-1; D gene ambiguous. CDR1 is DFQATT, CDR2 SNEGSKA, per germline (reference sequence). CDR3 length equals 10 residues. Between the trimmed V and J ends, which lost 7 bases and 11 bases, there was a span of 14 bases.

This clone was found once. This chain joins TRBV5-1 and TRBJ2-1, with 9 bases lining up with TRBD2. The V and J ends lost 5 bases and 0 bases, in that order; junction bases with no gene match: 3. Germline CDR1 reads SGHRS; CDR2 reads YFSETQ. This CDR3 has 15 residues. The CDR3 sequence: CASRRTSDSYNEQFF. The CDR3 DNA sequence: TGCGCCAGCAGAAGGACTAGCGACTCCTACAATGAGCAGTTCTTC.

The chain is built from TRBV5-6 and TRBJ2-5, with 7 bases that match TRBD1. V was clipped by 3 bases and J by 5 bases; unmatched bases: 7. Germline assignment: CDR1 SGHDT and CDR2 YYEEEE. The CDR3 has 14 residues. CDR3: CASSYYDRAETQYF. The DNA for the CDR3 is TGTGCCAGCAGCTACTACGACAGGGCGGAGACCCAGTACTTC.

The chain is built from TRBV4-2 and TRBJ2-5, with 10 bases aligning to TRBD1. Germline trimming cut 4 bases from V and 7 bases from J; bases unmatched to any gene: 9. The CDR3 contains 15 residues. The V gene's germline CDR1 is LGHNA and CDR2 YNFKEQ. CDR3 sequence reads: CASSRQGAQKGTQYF. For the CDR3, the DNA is TGTGCCAGCAGCCGACAGGGGGCCCAAAAGGGGACCCAGTACTTC.

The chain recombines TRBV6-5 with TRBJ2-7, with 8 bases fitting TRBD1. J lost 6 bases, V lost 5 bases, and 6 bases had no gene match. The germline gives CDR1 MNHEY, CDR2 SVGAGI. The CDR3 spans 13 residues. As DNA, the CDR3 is TGTGCCAGCAGTATGACAGGGGTTGGCGAGCAGTACTTC. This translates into CASSMTGVGEQYF.

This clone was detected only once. The CDR3 reads CASSYLAGGDTQYF. The CDR3 nucleotides read TGTGCCAGCAGTTACCTGGCAGGGGGAGATACGCAGTATTTT. The rearrangement joins TRBV6-2 or TRBV6-3 to TRBJ2-3, with 7 positions matching TRBD1. V was pared by 2 bases and J by 5 bases, with 4 bases of the junction left unmatched. The CDR3 is 14 amino acids. Germline V gene lookup returns CDR1 MNHEY and CDR2 SVGEGT.

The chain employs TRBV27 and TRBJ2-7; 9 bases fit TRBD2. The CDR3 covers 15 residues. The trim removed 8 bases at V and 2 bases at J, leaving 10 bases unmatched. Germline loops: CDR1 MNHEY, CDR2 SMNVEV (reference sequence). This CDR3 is CASRPTSGSPYEQYF. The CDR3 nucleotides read TGTGCCAGCCGTCCCACTAGCGGGTCTCCCTACGAGCAGTACTTC.

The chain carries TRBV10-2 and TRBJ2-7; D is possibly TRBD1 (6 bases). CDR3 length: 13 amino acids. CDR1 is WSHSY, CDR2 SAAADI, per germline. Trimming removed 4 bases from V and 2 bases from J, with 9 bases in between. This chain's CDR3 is CASSAQGPYEQYF. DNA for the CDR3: TGCGCCAGCAGTGCGCAGGGGCCCTACGAGCAGTACTTC.

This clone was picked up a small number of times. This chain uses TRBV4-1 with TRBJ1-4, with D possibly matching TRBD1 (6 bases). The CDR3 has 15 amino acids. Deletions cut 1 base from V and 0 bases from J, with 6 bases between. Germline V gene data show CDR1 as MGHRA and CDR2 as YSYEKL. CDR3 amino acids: CASSQGTATNEKLFF. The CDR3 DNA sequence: TGCGCCAGCAGCCAAGGGACAGCAACTAATGAAAAACTGTTTTTT.

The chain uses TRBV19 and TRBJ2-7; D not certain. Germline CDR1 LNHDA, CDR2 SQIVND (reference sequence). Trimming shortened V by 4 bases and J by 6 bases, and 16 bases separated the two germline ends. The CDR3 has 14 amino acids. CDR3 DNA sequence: TGTGCCAGTAGTAGTTTAGGAGACTGGAGCGAGCAGTACTTC. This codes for CASSSLGDWSEQYF.

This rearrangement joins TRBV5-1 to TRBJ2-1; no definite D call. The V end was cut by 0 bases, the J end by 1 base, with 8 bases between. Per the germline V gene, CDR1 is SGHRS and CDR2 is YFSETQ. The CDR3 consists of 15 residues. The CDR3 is CASSLGLRSYNEQFF. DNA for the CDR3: TGCGCCAGCAGCTTGGGGCTCCGATCCTACAATGAGCAGTTCTTC.

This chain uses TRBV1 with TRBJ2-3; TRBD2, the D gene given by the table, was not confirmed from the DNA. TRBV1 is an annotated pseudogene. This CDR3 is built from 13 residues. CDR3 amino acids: CTSSQDPGDTQYF. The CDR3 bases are TGCACCAGCAGCCAAGATCCCGGAGATACGCAGTATTTT.